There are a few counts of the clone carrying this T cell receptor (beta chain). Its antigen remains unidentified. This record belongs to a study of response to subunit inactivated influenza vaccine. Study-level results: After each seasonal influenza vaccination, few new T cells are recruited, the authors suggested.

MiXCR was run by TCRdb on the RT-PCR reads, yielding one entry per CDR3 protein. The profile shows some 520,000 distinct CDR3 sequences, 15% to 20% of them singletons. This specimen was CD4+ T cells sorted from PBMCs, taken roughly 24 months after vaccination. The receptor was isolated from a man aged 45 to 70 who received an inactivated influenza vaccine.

CDR3 sequence reads: CSAKRSANTEAFF. DNA for the CDR3: TGCAGTGCTAAGAGGTCGGCGAACACTGAAGCTTTCTTT. The gene calls are TRBV20-1 and TRBJ1-1, with no clear D. The CDR3 contains 13 residues. Per germline, CDR1 DFQATT and CDR2 SNEGSKA (reference sequence). The V end was cut by 4 bases, the J end by 1 base, with 10 bases between.